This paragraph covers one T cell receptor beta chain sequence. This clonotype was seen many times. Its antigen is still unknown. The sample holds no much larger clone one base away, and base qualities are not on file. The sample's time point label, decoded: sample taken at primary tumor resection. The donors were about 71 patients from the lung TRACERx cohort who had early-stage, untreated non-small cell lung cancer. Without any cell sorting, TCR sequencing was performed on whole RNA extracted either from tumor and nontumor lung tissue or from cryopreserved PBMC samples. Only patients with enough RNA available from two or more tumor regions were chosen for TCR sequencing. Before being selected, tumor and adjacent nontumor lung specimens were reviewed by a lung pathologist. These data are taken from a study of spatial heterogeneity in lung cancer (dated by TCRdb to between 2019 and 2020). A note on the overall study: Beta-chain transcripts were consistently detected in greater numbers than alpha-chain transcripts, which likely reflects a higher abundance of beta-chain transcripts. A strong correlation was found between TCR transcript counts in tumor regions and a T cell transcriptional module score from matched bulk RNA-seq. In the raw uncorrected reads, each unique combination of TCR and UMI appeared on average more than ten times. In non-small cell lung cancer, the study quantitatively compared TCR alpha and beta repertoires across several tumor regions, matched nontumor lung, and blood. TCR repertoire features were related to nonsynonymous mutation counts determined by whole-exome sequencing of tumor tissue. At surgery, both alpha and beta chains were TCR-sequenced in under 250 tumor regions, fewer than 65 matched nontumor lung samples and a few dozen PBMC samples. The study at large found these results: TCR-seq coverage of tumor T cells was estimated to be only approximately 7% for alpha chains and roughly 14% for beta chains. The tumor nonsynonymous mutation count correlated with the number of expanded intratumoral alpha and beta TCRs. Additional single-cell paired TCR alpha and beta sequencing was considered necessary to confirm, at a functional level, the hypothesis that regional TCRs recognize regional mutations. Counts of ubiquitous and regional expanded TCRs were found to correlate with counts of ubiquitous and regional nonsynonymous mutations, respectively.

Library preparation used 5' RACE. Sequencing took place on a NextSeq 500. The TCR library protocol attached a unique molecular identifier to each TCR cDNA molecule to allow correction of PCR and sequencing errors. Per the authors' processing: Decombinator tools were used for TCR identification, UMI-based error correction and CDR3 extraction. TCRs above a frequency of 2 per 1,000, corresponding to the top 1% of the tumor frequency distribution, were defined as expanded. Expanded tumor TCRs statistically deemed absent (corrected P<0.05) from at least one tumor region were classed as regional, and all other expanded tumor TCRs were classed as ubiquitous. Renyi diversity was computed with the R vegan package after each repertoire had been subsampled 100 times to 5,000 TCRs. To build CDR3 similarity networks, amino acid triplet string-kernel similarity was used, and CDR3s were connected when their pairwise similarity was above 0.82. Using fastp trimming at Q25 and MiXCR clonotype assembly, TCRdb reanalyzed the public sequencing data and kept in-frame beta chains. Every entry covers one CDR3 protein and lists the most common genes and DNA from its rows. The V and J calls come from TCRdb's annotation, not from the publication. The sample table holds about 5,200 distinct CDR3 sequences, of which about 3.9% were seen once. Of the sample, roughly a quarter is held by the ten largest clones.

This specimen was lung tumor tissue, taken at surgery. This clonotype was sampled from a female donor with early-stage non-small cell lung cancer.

The CDR3 protein: CASSLAGSWMAEQYF. The bases read TGTGCCAGCAGCTTAGCGGGATCCTGGATGGCCGAGCAGTACTTC. In this chain, TRBV11-2 is recombined with TRBJ2-7; the D gene is perhaps TRBD2, from 5 matching bases. Measured from the cysteine to the phenylalanine, the CDR3 is 15 residues long. Only the CDR3 portion is preserved as DNA: 45 bases, with reading frame beginning at the first base. V was cut back by 1 base and J by 6 bases, leaving a gap of 16 bases between them. As encoded in the germline V gene, CDR1 is SGHAT while CDR2 is FQNNGV. Joined to the reference TRBV11-2 and TRBJ2-7 proteins, this CDR3 gives the full variable domain: EAGVAQSPRYKIIEKRQSVAFWCNPISGHATLYWYQQILGQGPKLLIQFQNNGVVDDSQLPKDRFSAERLKGVDSTLKIQPAKLEDSAVYLCASSLAGSWMAEQYFGPGTRLTVT.